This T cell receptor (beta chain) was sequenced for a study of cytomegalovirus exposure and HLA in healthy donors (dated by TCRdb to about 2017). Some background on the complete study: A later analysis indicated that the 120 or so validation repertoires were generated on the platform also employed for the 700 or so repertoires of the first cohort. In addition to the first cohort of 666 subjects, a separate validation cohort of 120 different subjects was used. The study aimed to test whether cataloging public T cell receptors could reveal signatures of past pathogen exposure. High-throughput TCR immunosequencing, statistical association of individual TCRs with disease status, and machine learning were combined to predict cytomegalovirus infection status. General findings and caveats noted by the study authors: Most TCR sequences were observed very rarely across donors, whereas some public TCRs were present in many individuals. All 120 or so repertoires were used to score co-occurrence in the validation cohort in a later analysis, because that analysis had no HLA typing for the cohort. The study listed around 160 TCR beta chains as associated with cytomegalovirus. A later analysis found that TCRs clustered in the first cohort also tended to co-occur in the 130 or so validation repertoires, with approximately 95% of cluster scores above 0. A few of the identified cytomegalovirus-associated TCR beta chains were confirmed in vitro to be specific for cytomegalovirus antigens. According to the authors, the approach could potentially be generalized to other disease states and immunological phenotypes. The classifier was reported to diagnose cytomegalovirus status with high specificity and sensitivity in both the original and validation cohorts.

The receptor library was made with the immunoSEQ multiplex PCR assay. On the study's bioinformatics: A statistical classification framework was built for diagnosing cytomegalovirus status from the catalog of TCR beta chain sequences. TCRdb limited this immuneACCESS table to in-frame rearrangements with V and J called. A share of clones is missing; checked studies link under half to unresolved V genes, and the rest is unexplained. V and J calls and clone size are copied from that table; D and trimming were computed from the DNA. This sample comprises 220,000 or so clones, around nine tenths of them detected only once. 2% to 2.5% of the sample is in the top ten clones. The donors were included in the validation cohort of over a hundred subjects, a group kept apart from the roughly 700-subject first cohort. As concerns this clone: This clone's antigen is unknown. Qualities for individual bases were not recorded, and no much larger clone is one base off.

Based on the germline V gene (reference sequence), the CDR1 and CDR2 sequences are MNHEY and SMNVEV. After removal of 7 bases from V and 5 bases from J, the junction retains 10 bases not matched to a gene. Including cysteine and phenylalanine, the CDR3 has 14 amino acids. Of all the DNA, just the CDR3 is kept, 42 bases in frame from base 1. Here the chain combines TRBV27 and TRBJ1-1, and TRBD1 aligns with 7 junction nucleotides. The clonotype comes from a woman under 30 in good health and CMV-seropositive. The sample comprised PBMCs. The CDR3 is CASTSAGGGTEAFF. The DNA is TGTGCCAGCACCTCTGCAGGGGGAGGAACTGAAGCTTTCTTT.